This T cell receptor (beta chain) was sequenced for a study of T-cell reconstitution after alpha-beta-depleted transplantation in children. Notes on the study in general: The main origin of T-cell counts and diversity one year after transplant was newly produced T cells. Some patients' high day-60 TCRbeta diversity was attributed to recipient cells surviving conditioning. Alpha-beta T cells about two months after transplant reportedly derived from several hundred expanded graft clones.

This sample's TCRbeta library carried unique molecular identifier barcodes. TCRdb re-called the PCR reads with MiXCR, one entry per CDR3 protein. Of 500,000 to 650,000 distinct CDR3 sequences detected, about an eighth appear once; the ten largest clones hold over 2%. The CDR3 length is 14 residues. The germline V and J ends were trimmed by 3 bases and 3 bases, with 15 bases remaining between them. The germline V gene has CDR1 SQVTM and CDR2 ANQGSEA. This clonotype was observed at least ten times. The target antigen is unknown. This specimen consisted of PBMCs, mostly from graft donor cells, obtained 360 days after TCRalphabeta/CD19-depleted stem cell transplant. This sequence was found in a male patient younger than 18 who had a stem cell transplant for acute myeloid leukemia, so the T cells may come from the graft donor. V is TRBV29-1 and J is TRBJ2-7, with TRBD1 as a possible D gene (5 bases). CDR3 sequence: CSVEVGRAGYEQYF. The CDR3 nucleotides are TGCAGCGTTGAGGTCGGCAGGGCCGGCTACGAGCAGTACTTC.